This entry describes one TCR beta chain. Its antigen remains unidentified. Measured with immunoSEQ multiplex PCR; TCRdb has only the in-frame clones, and not every one. The sample lists about 120,000 clones, around 87% occurring once. These data belong to a study of T cell responses to AZD1222 COVID-19 vaccine. Looking at the study overall: Second-dose schedules of about 4 or about 12 weeks were combined. Study-wide findings and caveats: Baseline antibody screening turned up just a handful of seropositive AZD1222 recipients. Spike was spanned by vaccine-associated CD4 TCRs, with dominance at 160-218 and 743-854.

The specimen comprised peripheral blood, sampled on day 0 of AZD1222 vaccination. This TCR came from an adult in good health.

CDR3 in DNA: TGTGCGGGCAGGCAGTCCACAGATACGCAGTATTTT. Residues: CAGRQSTDTQYF. The chain is built from TRBV2 and TRBJ2-3; no definite D call. The CDR3 runs to 12 residues. Germline V gene lookup returns CDR1 SNHLY and CDR2 FYNNEI.